Each of the 15 T cell receptor beta chains below was sequenced from the same sample in a study of blood T cell repertoires in COVID-19. Profiling relied on immunoSEQ multiplex PCR, and the TCRdb table lists in-frame clones only, not all of them. This sample has roughly 290,000 clones, with around 90% found just once. The sequenced sample consisted of PBMCs or T cells enriched from blood (not recorded which). The receptors here all came from a woman between 40 and 55 years old who had recovered from COVID-19.

J is TRBJ1-1 and V is TRBV30, with TRBD1 as a possible D gene (6 bases). The CDR3 runs 15 residues. V gave up 7 bases and J gave up 0 bases, with 18 bases separating them. Germline lookup yields CDR1 GTSNPN and CDR2 SVGIG (reference sequence). CDR3 coding DNA: TGTGCCTCTACAGGGATGAAGGGGGTGAACACTGAAGCTTTCTTT. Protein sequence: CASTGMKGVNTEAFF.

The rearrangement links TRBV11-2 to TRBJ2-7, with D possibly matching TRBD1 (6 bases). Germline CDR1 is SGHAT and CDR2 is FQNNGV. This CDR3 spans 14 amino acids. V was trimmed by 2 bases and J by 9 bases, leaving 17 bases between them. The CDR3 DNA reads as TGTGCCAGCAGCTTATTACAGGGCGAGACCGCGCAGTACTTC. Residues: CASSLLQGETAQYF. The full variable domain, rest sourced from reference TRBV11-2 and TRBJ2-7, is EAGVAQSPRYKIIEKRQSVAFWCNPISGHATLYWYQQILGQGPKLLIQFQNNGVVDDSQLPKDRFSAERLKGVDSTLKIQPAKLEDSAVYLCASSLLQGETAQYFGPGTRLTVT.

J is TRBJ2-1 and V is TRBV24-1, with 8 bases fitting TRBD1. CDR3 length: 16 residues. The V gene's germline CDR1 is KGHDR and CDR2 SFDVKD. Trimming at V came to 4 bases and at J to 5 bases, leaving 9 bases not matched to a gene. For the CDR3, the DNA is TGTGCCACCAGTGAAATACCCGGGACAGGAAACAATGAGCAGTTCTTC. Translating gives CATSEIPGTGNNEQFF.

The chain links TRBV14 to TRBJ2-1; D might be TRBD2 (5 bases). V dropped 4 bases and J dropped 8 bases, with 15 bases sitting between them. CDR1 and CDR2 from the germline V gene are SGHDN and FVKESK. CDR3 length: 14 amino acids. The DNA for the CDR3 is TGTGCCAGCAGCCCGAACCTACTAGTCCATGAGCAGTTCTTC. It encodes CASSPNLLVHEQFF.

V gene TRBV18 combines with J gene TRBJ2-7; maybe TRBD2 (5 bases). Germline CDR1 and CDR2: KGHSH and LQKENI. V was pared by 6 bases and J by 5 bases, with 14 bases between. The CDR3 covers 13 residues. DNA of the CDR3: TGTGCCAGCTCCAAAACGGAGGTTCACGAGCAGTACTTC. Translated, it gives CASSKTEVHEQYF.

V gene TRBV2 combines with J gene TRBJ1-2; maybe TRBD1 (5 bases). V lost 7 bases and J 4 bases, leaving 13 bases between the germline ends. Germline loops: CDR1 SNHLY, CDR2 FYNNEI. This CDR3 comprises 13 residues. The CDR3 reads CASTYSGGYGYTF. The CDR3 DNA sequence: TGTGCCAGCACCTACTCCGGGGGCTATGGCTACACCTTC.

V and J are TRBV6-5 and TRBJ1-1; 8 nucleotides match TRBD1. The CDR3 loop spans 14 amino acids. V gave up 6 bases and J gave up 4 bases; unmatched junction bases: 7. Germline V gives CDR1 MNHEY, CDR2 SVGAGI. The CDR3 DNA sequence: TGTGCCAGCAGGCCAGACAGGGGAGGCACTGAAGCTTTCTTT. Amino acids: CASRPDRGGTEAFF.

The chain is built from TRBV19 and TRBJ2-7; 8 bases agree with TRBD2. Looked up from germline, CDR1 is LNHDA and CDR2 is SQIVND (reference sequence). Unmatched junction bases numbered 5, after V lost 4 bases and J lost 0 bases. This CDR3 is built from 15 residues. The CDR3 here is CASSKEREISYEQYF. CDR3 nucleotides: TGTGCCAGTAGTAAGGAGCGGGAGATCTCCTACGAGCAGTACTTC.

The table lists this clone with a count of one. This chain uses TRBV11-2 with TRBJ1-5; D gene uncertain. The CDR3 runs to 14 residues. Germline CDR1 is SGHAT and CDR2 is FQNNGV. V was cut by 0 bases and J by 7 bases, with 10 bases left in between. This CDR3 reads CASSLERTGQPQHF. The DNA for the CDR3 is TGTGCCAGCAGCTTAGAGCGCACGGGACAGCCCCAGCATTTT.

The rearrangement uses TRBV7-9 and TRBJ1-4; 10 nucleotides match TRBD1. V lost 6 bases to trimming and J lost 6 bases; unmatched junction nucleotides: 7. Germline loops: CDR1 SEHNR, CDR2 FQNEAQ (reference sequence). CDR3 length: 15 amino acids. CDR3 in DNA: TGTGCCAGCAGTGGAAGACAGGGGGCGTATGAAAAACTGTTTTTT. It yields the protein CASSGRQGAYEKLFF. The entire variable domain, with the rest obtained from reference TRBV7-9 and TRBJ1-4, is as follows: DTGVSQNPRHKITKRGQNVTFRCDPISEHNRLYWYRQTLGQGPEFLTYFQNEAQLEKSRLLSDRFSAERPKGSFSTLEIQRTEQGDSAMYLCASSGRQGAYEKLFFGSGTQLSVL.

The chain links TRBV7-9 to TRBJ1-4; D unclear. The V gene lost 4 bases and the J gene lost 3 bases, with 15 bases spanning the gap. CDR3 length: 16 residues. In germline, CDR1 is SEHNR, CDR2 FQNEAQ (reference sequence). The CDR3 coding sequence is TGTGCCAGCAGCTCACAGAGATCGAGAGCTAATGAAAAACTGTTTTTT. It translates to CASSSQRSRANEKLFF.

The chain is built from TRBV18 and TRBJ2-7, with TRBD1 identical over 8 bases. Per germline, CDR1 KGHSH and CDR2 LQKENI. This CDR3 is 17 amino acids long. Unmatched junction bases numbered 12, after V lost 2 bases and J lost 3 bases. The CDR3 loop is CASSPTTGQGTGYEQYF. For the CDR3, the DNA is TGTGCCAGCTCACCAACTACCGGACAGGGCACGGGCTACGAGCAGTACTTC.

V is TRBV11-2 and J is TRBJ2-5; 7 bases are shared with TRBD2. The germline CDR1 and CDR2 sequences are SGHAT and FQNNGV. After removal of 4 bases from V and 1 base from J, the junction contained 15 bases not matched to a gene. This CDR3 is built from 18 residues. The CDR3 DNA reads as TGTGCCAGCAGCTCCTACCGTTGGAGGGAGGGCCTCCAAGAGACCCAGTACTTC. Translation gives CASSSYRWREGLQETQYF.

The rearrangement uses TRBV6-4 and TRBJ1-5; 7 bases match TRBD1. V shed 3 bases and J 8 bases; nucleotides not matched to a gene: 16. The CDR3 spans 17 residues. Germline V gene lookup returns CDR1 MRHNA and CDR2 SNTAGT. CDR3 protein: CASSEAEGAGGWKPQHF. The CDR3 nucleotides read TGTGCCAGCAGTGAGGCTGAAGGGGCAGGGGGATGGAAGCCCCAGCATTTT.

The V and J genes are TRBV12-3 or TRBV12-4 and TRBJ2-1, with D possibly being TRBD2 (5 bases). The V gene lost 6 bases and the J gene lost 5 bases, with 11 bases spanning the gap. CDR3 length: 13 residues. The CDR3 here is CASSASFNNEQFF. CDR3 nucleotide sequence: TGTGCCAGCAGCGCTAGCTTCAACAATGAGCAGTTCTTC.